The 20 T cell receptor beta chains in this list originate from one sample, sequenced in a study of cytomegalovirus exposure and HLA in healthy donors. The primer mix had 60 Vbeta and 13 Jbeta primers. Assay: immunoSEQ multiplex PCR; the TCRdb copy retains only in-frame clones and omits some. The sample has approximately 130,000 clones, over 65% seen once; the top ten hold around 1.2%. Source material: PBMCs. These receptors all stem from a man in his forties or fifties in good health and CMV-seronegative.

This clone was detected only once. V usage is TRBV6-6 and J usage is TRBJ2-1, with 14 positions matching TRBD2. V was pared by 5 bases and J by 10 bases, with 10 bases of the junction left unmatched. Germline lookup yields CDR1 MNHNY and CDR2 SVGAGI (reference sequence). The CDR3 is 16 residues long. The CDR3 loop reads CASSPRLAGGMVEQFF. CDR3 nucleotide sequence: TGTGCCAGCAGTCCCCGACTAGCGGGAGGGATGGTGGAGCAGTTCTTC.

This sequence joins TRBV9 and TRBJ2-7; 12 bases match TRBD2. V lost 4 bases to trimming and J lost 2 bases; unmatched junction nucleotides: 10. The CDR3 spans 17 residues. Germline V gene lookup returns CDR1 SGDLS and CDR2 YYNGEE. The CDR3 region is CASSPPGLAGKAYEQYF. DNA of the CDR3: TGTGCCAGCAGCCCCCCCGGACTAGCGGGAAAGGCCTACGAGCAGTACTTC.

The chain couples TRBV30 to TRBJ1-2; 9 nucleotides agree with TRBD1. The V segment lost 6 bases and the J segment 7 bases; nucleotides outside the gene matches: 6. This CDR3 is built from 12 residues. Germline assignment: CDR1 GTSNPN and CDR2 SVGIG (reference sequence). In DNA form, the CDR3 reads TGTGCCTGCTCCGGGACAGGGTTTGGCTACACCTTC. This sequence encodes CACSGTGFGYTF.

This chain joins TRBV27 and TRBJ2-3; D is uncertain. The CDR3 extends over 12 amino acids. Germline lookup yields CDR1 MNHEY and CDR2 SMNVEV (reference sequence). V lost 4 bases to trimming and J lost 10 bases, with 12 bases between them. Here the CDR3 DNA reads TGTGCCAGCAGTTCGCCGGAGCTAGCGCAGTATTTT. It yields the protein CASSSPELAQYF.

The chain is built from TRBV5-8 and TRBJ2-7, with TRBD2 identical over 9 bases. The germline gives CDR1 SGHTS, CDR2 YDEGEE. The CDR3 is 14 residues long. The J segment lost 4 bases and the V segment lost 4 bases, leaving 6 bases of the junction unmatched. DNA of the CDR3: TGTGCCAGCAGCGCAAGGACTAGCGCATACGAGCAGTACTTC. Translation gives CASSARTSAYEQYF.

This clone has more than one count but fewer than ten. The rearrangement uses TRBV10-2 and TRBJ2-7; D is perhaps TRBD2 (5 bases). CDR1 is WSHSY, CDR2 SAAADI, per germline. The germline V and J ends were trimmed by 4 bases and 0 bases, with 10 bases remaining between them. This CDR3 has 14 amino acids. CDR3 DNA sequence: TGCGCCAGCAGTGTTGAGGGTAGCTCCTACGAGCAGTACTTC. Translated, it gives CASSVEGSSYEQYF.

The chain joins TRBV25-1 to TRBJ2-5, with 9 bases matching TRBD1. From germline, CDR1 is MGHDK and CDR2 SYGVNS. The ends lost 7 bases at V and 3 bases at J; junction bases unmatched: 9. The CDR3 has 15 amino acids. CDR3 sequence reads: CASNPPGQGKETQYF. In DNA, the CDR3 is TGTGCCAGCAACCCACCCGGACAGGGGAAAGAGACCCAGTACTTC.

V and J are TRBV5-1 and TRBJ2-5; D is perhaps TRBD2 (5 bases). Germline loops: CDR1 SGHRS, CDR2 YFSETQ. The CDR3 sequence is 14 residues long. Deletions cut 4 bases from V and 5 bases from J, with 15 bases between. The CDR3 loop is CASSAPRGHETQYF. CDR3 nucleotides: TGCGCCAGCAGCGCCCCACGCGGGCACGAGACCCAGTACTTC. The full variable domain, completed using reference TRBV5-1 and TRBJ2-5, is KAGVTQTPRYLIKTRGQQVTLSCSPISGHRSVSWYQQTPGQGLQFLFEYFSETQRNKGNFPGRFSGRQFSNSRSEMNVSTLELGDSALYLCASSAPRGHETQYFGPGTRLLVL.

The table lists this clone with a few counts. The chain has TRBV7-2 and TRBJ1-5; D gene ambiguous. The V and J ends lost 1 base and 7 bases respectively, with 14 bases between them. The CDR3 covers 15 residues. CDR1 SGHTA and CDR2 FQGNSA come from the germline V gene. CDR3: CASSLDGQIGQPQHF. CDR3 nucleotides: TGTGCCAGCAGCTTAGATGGCCAAATCGGGCAGCCCCAGCATTTT.

The chain carries TRBV28 and TRBJ1-1; no firm D call. Between the trimmed V and J ends, which lost 3 bases and 8 bases, there was a span of 13 bases. The CDR3 totals 13 residues. CDR1 and CDR2 from the germline V gene are MDHEN and SYDVKM. The CDR3 loop reads CASSLYISREAFF. The DNA for the CDR3 is TGTGCCAGCAGTTTGTACATCTCCCGAGAAGCTTTCTTT. Combining the CDR3 with reference TRBV28 and TRBJ1-1 gives the whole variable domain DVKVTQSSRYLVKRTGEKVFLECVQDMDHENMFWYRQDPGLGLRLIYFSYDVKMKEKGDIPEGYSVSREKKERFSLILESASTNQTSMYLCASSLYISREAFFGQGTRLTVV.

V gene TRBV7-6 combines with J gene TRBJ2-2; D is ambiguous. The CDR3 spans 14 residues. V lost 2 bases and J 1 base, leaving 5 bases between the germline ends. CDR1 is SGHVS, CDR2 FNYEAQ, per germline. The CDR3 bases are TGTGCCAGCAGCTTATCGGGGAACACCGGGGAGCTGTTTTTT. It is translated as CASSLSGNTGELFF.

The V call is TRBV6-6, the J call TRBJ2-3, with unresolved D. V lost 8 bases, J lost 4 bases, and 10 bases lay in between. The CDR3 extends over 12 amino acids. Germline V gene lookup returns CDR1 MNHNY and CDR2 SVGAGI (reference sequence). CDR3 sequence reads: CASSPHADTQYF. CDR3 nucleotide sequence: TGTGCCAGCTCCCCCCATGCAGATACGCAGTATTTT.

The genes are TRBV11-2 and TRBJ2-5, with TRBD2 matching over 9 bases. V shed 1 base and J 3 bases; nucleotides not matched to a gene: 0. This CDR3 spans 14 amino acids. Germline CDR1 is SGHAT and CDR2 is FQNNGV. In nucleotides, the CDR3 is TGTGCCAGCAGCTTAGGACTAGCGGAAGAGACCCAGTACTTC. Translation: CASSLGLAEETQYF.

This clone was found a few times. This chain links TRBV5-1 with TRBJ2-3; the match to TRBD2 covers 9 bases. Germline V gene data show CDR1 as SGHRS and CDR2 as YFSETQ. This CDR3 contains 16 residues. Losses at the gene ends were 4 bases for V and 6 bases for J; bases not matched to a gene: 12. CDR3 DNA sequence: TGCGCCAGCAGCCCCGGTGGTAGCGGGGGCGGGGATACGCAGTATTTT. Translated: CASSPGGSGGGDTQYF.

This chain connects TRBV10-1 to TRBJ2-7; 9 bases are shared with TRBD1. CDR3 size: 15 residues. Losses at the gene ends were 5 bases for V and 0 bases for J; bases not matched to a gene: 5. CDR1 WNHNN and CDR2 SYGVQD come from the germline V gene (reference sequence). In nucleotides, the CDR3 is TGCGCCAGCAGTTCCGGGACAGGGAGCTCCTACGAGCAGTACTTC. Encoded protein: CASSSGTGSSYEQYF.

The chain recombines TRBV11-1 with TRBJ2-5, with D tentatively TRBD2 (6 bases). Deletions cut 6 bases from V and 2 bases from J, with 13 bases between. Germline lookup yields CDR1 SGHAT and CDR2 FQDESV (reference sequence). CDR3 length equals 14 residues. DNA of the CDR3: TGTGCCAGCAGGGATTTCGGGGGTCAAGAGACCCAGTACTTC. Residues: CASRDFGGQETQYF. Complete variable domain (other parts from reference TRBV11-1 and TRBJ2-5): EAEVAQSPRYKITEKSQAVAFWCDPISGHATLYWYRQILGQGPELLVQFQDESVVDDSQLPKDRFSAERLKGVDSTLKIQPAELGDSAMYLCASRDFGGQETQYFGPGTRLLVL.

This chain uses TRBV6-5 with TRBJ2-7; 8 bases align to TRBD2. V lost 5 bases and J lost 3; bases outside the gene matches: 9. Germline V lookup: CDR1 MNHEY, CDR2 SVGAGI. The CDR3 is 15 amino acids. The CDR3: CASSTTSGFNYEQYF. The CDR3 coding sequence is TGTGCCAGCAGTACTACTAGCGGATTTAACTACGAGCAGTACTTC.

The chain links TRBV7-2 to TRBJ2-4; 12 nucleotides line up with TRBD1. Trimming removed 1 base from V and 4 bases from J; junction bases left unmatched: 2. Per germline, CDR1 SGHTA and CDR2 FQGNSA. The CDR3 runs 16 residues. CDR3 protein: CASSLGGQGAKNIQYF. In nucleotides, the CDR3 is TGTGCCAGCAGCTTAGGGGGACAGGGGGCAAAAAACATTCAGTACTTC.

The J gene is TRBJ2-3, the V gene TRBV11-3; 8 positions agree with TRBD1. V was clipped by 5 bases and J by 4 bases; unmatched bases: 8. CDR1 and CDR2 (germline): SGHNT, YENEEA. The CDR3 contains 15 residues. The CDR3 region is CASSPGQGVADTQYF. In DNA form, the CDR3 reads TGTGCCAGCAGCCCTGGACAGGGCGTCGCAGATACGCAGTATTTT.

Comment on this clone: This same CDR3 is encoded by further DNA sequences in the sample. The chain couples TRBV28 to TRBJ2-1, with D unclear. Germline-derived CDR1 and CDR2 are MDHEN and SYDVKM. CDR3 length equals 11 residues. The ends were cut back, 5 bases at V and 4 bases at J, with 3 bases in the middle. The CDR3 DNA follows: TGTGCCAGCAGTCCGTACAATGAGCAGTTCTTC. Translated: CASSPYNEQFF.